A selection of T cell receptor beta chains follows, all from one sample in a study of T cell responses to AZD1222 COVID-19 vaccine. Some clones are missing from TCRdb's copy, which holds only in-frame ones; the method was immunoSEQ multiplex PCR. The repertoire holds roughly 46,000 clones, with approximately 89% as singletons. Sequences were derived from peripheral blood, sampled 28 days after the second AZD1222 dose. All receptors derive from an adult who received the AZD1222 COVID-19 vaccine. Both conserved end residues are part of each CDR3. Not every row has a clone size; where given, it reads once, few, many or a size class.

>TRBV9|once|TRBJ2-2
CASSVAGANTGELFF
>TRBV12-5|NA|TRBJ1-1
CASAPNTEAFF
>TRBV6-5|NA|TRBJ1-2
CASSPDRNYGYTF
>TRBV3-1/TRBV3-2|NA|TRBJ1-6
CASSQGDRNSPLHF
>TRBV5-1|few|TRBJ2-1
CASSLAPGVFGNEQFF
>TRBV19|NA|TRBJ1-5
CASSRDSNRGNQPQHF
>TRBV27|NA|TRBJ2-1
CASSLGQGSYNEQFF
>TRBV5-1|NA|TRBJ2-7
CASFKRTGGSYEQYF
>TRBV5-1|once|TRBJ2-7
CASSLGLGRTYEQYF
>TRBV30|NA|TRBJ1-1
CAWSPRVGAESTEAFF
>TRBV12-3/TRBV12-4|NA|TRBJ2-7
CASSFWVYEQYF
>TRBV7-2|few|TRBJ1-3
CASSLGSGGAGNTIYF
>TRBV13|few|TRBJ2-1
CASSLPSGNEQFF
>TRBV6-5|once|TRBJ2-1
CASGDNEQFF
>TRBV6-5|NA|TRBJ1-2
CASSSPSDTTYGYTF
>TRBV3-1/TRBV3-2|NA|TRBJ2-3
CASSQDSGGSDTQYF
>TRBV3-1/TRBV3-2|once|TRBJ2-3
CASSQAGTSGGLTDTQYF
>TRBV6-5|NA|TRBJ1-1
CATSGGMNTEAFF
>TRBV6-6|NA|TRBJ1-6
CASARGNNSPLHF
>TRBV3-1/TRBV3-2|NA|TRBJ2-3
CASSRGLTSDTDTQYF
>TRBV7-9|few|TRBJ2-1
CASSFADNEQFF